This TCR beta chain came from a study of cytomegalovirus exposure and HLA in healthy donors. Study results and limitations: An analysis was carried out later, and it reportedly showed fewer N-insertions in an Asian-associated ancestry cluster than the approximately 700-donor mean.

CDR3 size: 14 residues. Germline V gives CDR1 MNHEY, CDR2 SVGAGI. V lost 6 bases, J lost 2 bases, and 7 bases stayed unmatched. Note on this clone: Its antigen is not identified.

In the PCR, 60 Vbeta and 13 Jbeta primers were used. Only in-frame clones appear in the TCRdb table, and some are missing; sequencing was by immunoSEQ multiplex PCR. The data show some 110,000 clones, around 72% seen once. The clonotype originates from a male donor in good health and CMV-seronegative. Material for sequencing was PBMCs. The chain joins TRBV6-5 to TRBJ2-7; the match to TRBD1 covers 7 bases. The CDR3 coding sequence is TGTGCCAGCAGCCCGACAGGGTCCGCCTACGAGCAGTACTTC. Translating it yields CASSPTGSAYEQYF.